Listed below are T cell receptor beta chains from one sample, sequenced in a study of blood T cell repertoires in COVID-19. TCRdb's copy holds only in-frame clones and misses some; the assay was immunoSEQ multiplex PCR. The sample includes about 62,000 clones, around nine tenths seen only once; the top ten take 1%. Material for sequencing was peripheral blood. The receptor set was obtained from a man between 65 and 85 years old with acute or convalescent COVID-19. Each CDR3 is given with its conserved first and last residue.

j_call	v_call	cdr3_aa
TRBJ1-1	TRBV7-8	CACTGMDEAFF
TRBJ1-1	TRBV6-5	CASSYAEFTEAFF
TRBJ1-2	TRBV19	CASSTWTGDGYTF
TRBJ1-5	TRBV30	CAWSHPDRAGQPQHF
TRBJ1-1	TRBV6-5	CASPSGWASDTEAFF
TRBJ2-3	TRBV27	CASSSYSGGITDTQYF
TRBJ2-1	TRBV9	CASSATGTVRSYNEQFF
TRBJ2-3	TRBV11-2	CASSLASGEWGTQYF
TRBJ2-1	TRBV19	CASSPIAGVGNEQFF
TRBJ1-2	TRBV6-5	CASSYSRQPANYGYTF
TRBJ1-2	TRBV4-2	CASSQEIPGGGYTF
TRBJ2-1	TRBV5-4	CASSHPGGGKNNEQFF
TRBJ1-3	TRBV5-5	CASSQGQATSGNTIYF
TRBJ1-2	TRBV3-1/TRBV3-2	CAARQRAGFGYTF
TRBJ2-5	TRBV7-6	CASSSTSGYARETQYF
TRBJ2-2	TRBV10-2	CASRTALSSGGPTGELFF
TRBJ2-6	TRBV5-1	CASSFGRTGTFSGANVLTF
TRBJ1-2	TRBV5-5	CASSLGQGIGMVTYGYTF
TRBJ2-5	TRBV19	CASTLGGGGLKTQYF
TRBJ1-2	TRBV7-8	CATTPGLNTYGYTF
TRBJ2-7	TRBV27	CASSHLGQTYEQYF
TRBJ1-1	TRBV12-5	CASGLGGPEGTEAFF
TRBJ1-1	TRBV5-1	CASSRNRGYTEAFF
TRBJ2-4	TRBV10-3	CAISPSGGAIKNIQYF
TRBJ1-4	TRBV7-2	CASSLGMGQHEKLFF
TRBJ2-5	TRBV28	CASSLGGGWVGETQYF
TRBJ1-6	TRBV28	CASSLPGGGNSPLHF
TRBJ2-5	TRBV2	CASSDSRQRGAETQYF
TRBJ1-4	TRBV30	CAWTRESLNEKLFF
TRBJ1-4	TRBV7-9	CASRFDRSPEKLFF
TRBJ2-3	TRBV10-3	CAISVASTDTQYF
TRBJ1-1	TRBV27	CASSTVLNTEAFF
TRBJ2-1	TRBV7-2	CASSKRPTGASSRVNEQFF
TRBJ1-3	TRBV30	CAWGPGSSGNTIYF
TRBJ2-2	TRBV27	CASTLLGNANTGELFF
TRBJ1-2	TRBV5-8	CASSLERTAIGGYTF
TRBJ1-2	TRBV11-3	CASSFGGGAGYTF
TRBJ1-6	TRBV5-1	CASASRTGDSPLHF
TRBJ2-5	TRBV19	CASSTWYGETQYF
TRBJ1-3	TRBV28	CASTEPQGGGNTIYF